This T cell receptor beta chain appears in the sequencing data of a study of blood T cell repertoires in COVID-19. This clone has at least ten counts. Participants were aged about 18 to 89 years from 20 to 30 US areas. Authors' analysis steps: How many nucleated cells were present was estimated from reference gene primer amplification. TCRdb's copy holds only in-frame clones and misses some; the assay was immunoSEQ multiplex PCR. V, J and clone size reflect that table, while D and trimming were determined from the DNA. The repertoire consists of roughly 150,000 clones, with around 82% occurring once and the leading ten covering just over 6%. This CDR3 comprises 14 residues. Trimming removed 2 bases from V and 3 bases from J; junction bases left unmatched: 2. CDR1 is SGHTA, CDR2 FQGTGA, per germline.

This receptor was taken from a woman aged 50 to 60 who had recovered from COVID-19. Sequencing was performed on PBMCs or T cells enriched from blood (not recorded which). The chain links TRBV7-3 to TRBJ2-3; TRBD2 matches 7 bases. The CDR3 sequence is CASSLWGGTDTQYF. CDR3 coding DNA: TGTGCCAGCAGCTTATGGGGGGGTACAGATACGCAGTATTTT.